These T cell receptor beta chains were read from a single sample in a study of blood T cell repertoires in COVID-19. The table came from immunoSEQ multiplex PCR; TCRdb's copy has only in-frame clones and leaves some out. This sample has 100,000 to 150,000 clones, with around nine tenths found just once. The sample comprised peripheral blood. These receptors were taken from a woman between 65 and 79 years old with COVID-19, enrolled during active disease. Both conserved end residues are part of each CDR3. A D gene is named only where the DNA matches it firmly. Rows give clone size only sometimes, using once, few, many, or a class for an expanded clone.

D: TRBD1; J: TRBJ1-2; V: TRBV7-9; length: 17; size: -; DNA: TGTGCCAGCAGCCAGCACCGGACAGGGCGGGACTATTATGGCTACACCTTC; CDR3: CASSQHRTGRDYYGYTF
D: TRBD1; J: TRBJ1-5; V: TRBV6-6; length: 13; size: -; DNA: TGTGCCAGCGTCCAGGGGGTAAATCAGCCCCAGCATTTT; CDR3: CASVQGVNQPQHF
D: TRBD1; J: TRBJ1-6; V: TRBV5-4; length: 16; size: -; DNA: TGTGCCAGCAGCTCCGCAAGGACAGGGAGTAATTCACCCCTCCACTTT; CDR3: CASSSARTGSNSPLHF
D: -; J: TRBJ1-2; V: TRBV5-6; length: 15; size: -; DNA: TGTGCCAGCAGCTTGGGTCCGCAGGGCGGCGATGGCTACACCTTC; CDR3: CASSLGPQGGDGYTF
D: TRBD1; J: TRBJ1-2; V: TRBV15; length: 15; size: -; DNA: TGTGCCACCAGCAGAGAGACAGGGTTAAACTATGGCTACACCTTC; CDR3: CATSRETGLNYGYTF
D: -; J: TRBJ2-6; V: TRBV28; length: 19; size: -; DNA: TGTGCCAGCAGTTTATCCCAGGGGGGCGGCCTGCGAGGGGCCAACGTCCTGACTTTC; CDR3: CASSLSQGGGLRGANVLTF
D: -; J: TRBJ2-7; V: TRBV2; length: 13; size: -; DNA: TGTGCCAGCAGTGAAGGGTTTGGGCACGAGCAGTACTTC; CDR3: CASSEGFGHEQYF
D: -; J: TRBJ2-7; V: TRBV21-1; length: 15; size: -; DNA: TGTGCCAGCAGCAATTCAGGGGGCGACTCCTACGAGCAGTACTTC; CDR3: CASSNSGGDSYEQYF
D: -; J: TRBJ2-1; V: TRBV5-4; length: 14; size: -; DNA: TGTGCCAGCGCCGCAGGGCCTACTCGGGAGGAGCAGTTCTTC; CDR3: CASAAGPTREEQFF
D: TRBD1; J: TRBJ2-3; V: TRBV5-1; length: 16; size: -; DNA: TGCGCCAGCAGCCGCACGAGGACAGGTAGGGCAGATACGCAGTATTTT; CDR3: CASSRTRTGRADTQYF
D: -; J: TRBJ2-7; V: TRBV21-1; length: 17; size: few; DNA: TGTGCCAGCAGCAAACCAGGTGTGGAATTCATGACCTACGAGCAGTACTTC; CDR3: CASSKPGVEFMTYEQYF
D: -; J: TRBJ1-1; V: TRBV9; length: 13; size: few; DNA: TGTGCCAGCAGCGTAGGGGGAGGGCCGCGAGCTTTCTTT; CDR3: CASSVGGGPRAFF
D: -; J: TRBJ2-7; V: TRBV6-5; length: 14; size: -; DNA: TGTGCCAGCAGTTCACAGGCTAGCTCCTACGAGCAGTACTTC; CDR3: CASSSQASSYEQYF
D: -; J: TRBJ2-1; V: TRBV2; length: 15; size: -; DNA: TGTGCCAGCAGTGAAAACAGGGAAGTTTTCAATGAGCAGTTCTTC; CDR3: CASSENREVFNEQFF
D: -; J: TRBJ2-3; V: TRBV25-1; length: 15; size: once; DNA: TGTGCCAGCAGTGAAACCGGGACTCGGTCAGATACGCAGTATTTT; CDR3: CASSETGTRSDTQYF